What follows describes a single TCR beta chain. This sample was included in a study of T cell responses to AZD1222 COVID-19 vaccine. TCRdb keeps only in-frame clones here, not all; method: immunoSEQ multiplex PCR. The sample contains about 100,000 clones, approximately 87% of which appear only once. The length of the CDR3 is 14 residues. Between the trimmed V and J ends, which lost 1 base and 2 bases, there was a span of 8 bases. The germline V gene encodes CDR1 PRHDT and CDR2 FYEKMQ (reference sequence). The source is an adult in good health. Material: peripheral blood, obtained on day 0 of AZD1222 vaccination. V is TRBV13 and J is TRBJ2-5; TRBD1 is a possible D gene (5 bases). Here the CDR3 DNA reads TGTGCCAGCAGCTTAGAGACAGTACAAGAGACCCAGTACTTC. This gives the protein CASSLETVQETQYF.